In its sample, the clone carrying this T cell receptor beta chain was seen many times. TCRdb independently ran MiXCR on the 5' RACE reads; one entry per CDR3 protein. The repertoire holds hundreds of thousands of distinct CDR3 sequences, with roughly 6% as singletons. Trimming cost V 3 bases and J 9 bases; bases outside gene matches: 17. The germline CDR1 and CDR2 sequences are KGHSH and LQKENI. The CDR3 contains 16 residues. The entry originates in a study of identical twins. The TCR comes from a man younger than 30 in good health. Sequenced material: naive T cells sorted from blood. The genes are TRBV18 and TRBJ2-7; 7 bases line up with TRBD2. The CDR3 DNA reads TGTGCCAGCTCACCGAGTAGTGGGACTATACTACGCGGGCAGTACTTC. It codes for CASSPSSGTILRGQYF.